Presented here are 29 T cell receptor beta chains from one specimen sequenced in a study of cytomegalovirus exposure and HLA in healthy donors. The repertoire was sequenced with immunoSEQ multiplex PCR; TCRdb's copy has only in-frame clones and lacks some. The sample lists 95,000 to 150,000 clones, around 95% seen once, with less than 2% in the top ten. The sequencing sample was made of PBMCs. The receptor source for this set is a man between 18 and 29 years old in good health and CMV-seronegative.

The chain carries TRBV7-8 and TRBJ2-4, with 14 bases matching TRBD2. The ends lost 0 bases at V and 8 bases at J; junction bases unmatched: 18. The CDR3 spans 21 residues. Germline CDR1 reads SGHVS; CDR2 reads FQNEAQ. CDR3 amino acids: CASSLAQRLRGTSGSRDIQYF. CDR3 DNA sequence: TGTGCCAGCAGCTTAGCGCAAAGGTTAAGGGGGACTAGCGGGAGTAGGGACATTCAGTACTTC.

The V gene is TRBV7-9, the J gene TRBJ1-1; no firm D call. Trimming cost V 5 bases and J 3 bases, with 10 bases left between them. The CDR3 runs 13 residues. Germline V lookup: CDR1 SEHNR, CDR2 FQNEAQ (reference sequence). CDR3 residues: CASSLDKYTEAFF. The DNA of the CDR3 is TGTGCCAGCAGCCTAGACAAGTACACTGAAGCTTTCTTT.

The CDR3 region is CASSGGLASAQGETQYF. For the CDR3, the DNA is TGTGCCAGCAGCGGGGGACTAGCGTCAGCCCAGGGAGAGACCCAGTACTTC. V is TRBV5-4 and J is TRBJ2-5, with 10 bases that match TRBD2. The germline CDR1 and CDR2 sequences are SGHNT and YYREEE (reference sequence). Trimming removed 4 bases from V and 4 bases from J; junction bases left unmatched: 13. This CDR3 spans 17 amino acids. Filled out from reference TRBV5-4 and TRBJ2-5, the complete variable domain reads ETGVTQSPTHLIKTRGQQVTLRCSSQSGHNTVSWYQQALGQGPQFIFQYYREEENGRGNFPPRFSGLQFPNYSSELNVNALELDDSALYLCASSGGLASAQGETQYFGPGTRLLVL.

This clone appeared once. This rearrangement joins TRBV29-1 to TRBJ2-6; TRBD1 agrees at 8 bases. The CDR3 contains 17 residues. Per germline, CDR1 SQVTM and CDR2 ANQGSEA. V shed 4 bases, J shed 0 bases, and the junction held 8 bases outside the gene matches. DNA for the CDR3: TGCAGCGTTGGTGGGACAGGAATAAACTCTGGGGCCAACGTCCTGACTTTC. Encoded protein: CSVGGTGINSGANVLTF. The full variable domain, in which reference TRBV29-1 and TRBJ2-6 provide the parts outside the CDR3, is SAVISQKPSRDICQRGTSLTIQCQVDSQVTMMFWYRQQPGQSLTLIATANQGSEATYESGFVIDKFPISRPNLTFSTLTVSNMSPEDSSIYLCSVGGTGINSGANVLTFGAGSRLTVL.

The V and J genes are TRBV28 and TRBJ1-2; a possible D gene is TRBD1 (5 bases). Germline V gives CDR1 MDHEN, CDR2 SYDVKM. The CDR3 extends over 16 amino acids. V lost 5 bases to trimming and J lost 5 bases, with 21 bases between them. For the CDR3, the DNA is TGTGCCAGCAGTGGGGGGGAGGGAGAGTTTTGGTATGGCTACACCTTC. It translates to CASSGGEGEFWYGYTF.

The chain has TRBV5-1 and TRBJ2-2, with D unresolved. The V gene's germline CDR1 is SGHRS and CDR2 YFSETQ. The CDR3 runs to 15 residues. Trimming removed 0 bases at V and 5 bases at J, with 11 bases between. The CDR3 sequence: CASSLAEFPTGELFF. The CDR3 DNA sequence: TGCGCCAGCAGCTTGGCGGAGTTCCCGACCGGGGAGCTGTTTTTT.

The chain joins TRBV10-3 to TRBJ2-6, with unresolved D. This CDR3 has 16 residues. V lost 6 bases and J lost 1, with 13 bases in between. Germline V gene lookup returns CDR1 ENHRY and CDR2 SYGVKD. CDR3 amino acids: CAISPSQSSGANVLTF. In DNA, the CDR3 is TGTGCCATCAGCCCGTCACAATCGTCTGGGGCCAACGTCCTGACTTTC.

V usage is TRBV9 and J usage is TRBJ1-4; D not certain. Per the germline V gene, CDR1 is SGDLS and CDR2 is YYNGEE. The CDR3 extends over 14 amino acids. V lost 4 bases and J lost 8, with 15 bases in between. The CDR3 loop is CASSPRPEGEKLFF. CDR3 sequence (DNA): TGTGCCAGCAGCCCCCGCCCTGAGGGAGAAAAACTGTTTTTT. Full variable domain (remainder filled in from reference TRBV9 and TRBJ1-4): DSGVTQTPKHLITATGQRVTLRCSPRSGDLSVYWYQQSLDQGLQFLIQYYNGEERAKGNILERFSAQQFPDLHSELNLSSLELGDSALYFCASSPRPEGEKLFFGSGTQLSVL.

This clone came up once. The chain has TRBV19 and TRBJ2-7, with TRBD2 identical over 8 bases. The germline V gene has CDR1 LNHDA and CDR2 SQIVND (reference sequence). This CDR3 comprises 13 residues. V shed 4 bases and J 3 bases; nucleotides not matched to a gene: 2. The CDR3 DNA reads as TGTGCCAGTAGTAGCACTAGCGGCTACGAGCAGTACTTC. Translated: CASSSTSGYEQYF.

V usage is TRBV4-1 and J usage is TRBJ2-3; D perhaps matches TRBD1 (6 bases). This CDR3 region has 12 residues. Trimming removed 2 bases at V and 7 bases at J, with 7 bases between. Germline V gene lookup returns CDR1 MGHRA and CDR2 YSYEKL. CDR3 residues: CASSQQGYTQYF. As DNA, the CDR3 is TGCGCCAGCAGCCAACAGGGGTATACGCAGTATTTT.

As regards this clone: Relative to the germline gene, one junction end is altered; a read error may explain this. The chain is built from TRBV9 and TRBJ2-6, with a possible D match to TRBD1 (6 bases). CDR1 and CDR2 from the germline V gene are SGDLS and YYNGEE. The CDR3 runs 14 residues. The CDR3 is CASSVVAGANVLTF. The CDR3 DNA sequence: TGTGCCAGCAGCGTAGTCGCAGGGGCGAACGTCCTGACTTTC.

The chain recombines TRBV6-5 with TRBJ2-1; 8 positions match TRBD2. Trimming at V came to 5 bases and at J to 3 bases, leaving 6 bases not matched to a gene. This CDR3 is 15 amino acids long. Germline V gene data show CDR1 as MNHEY and CDR2 as SVGAGI. The CDR3 region is CASSTSSGLYNEQFF. CDR3 DNA sequence: TGTGCCAGCAGTACCTCTAGCGGGCTCTACAATGAGCAGTTCTTC.

The J gene is TRBJ2-7, the V gene TRBV27; 9 nucleotides match TRBD1. The CDR3 length is 14 residues. From germline, CDR1 is MNHEY and CDR2 SMNVEV (reference sequence). V was pared by 3 bases and J by 2 bases, with 2 bases of the junction left unmatched. The CDR3 DNA sequence: TGTGCCAGCAGTTTGGGACAGGGCCCCTACGAGCAGTACTTC. This gives the protein CASSLGQGPYEQYF.

The chain links TRBV10-3 to TRBJ1-5; D gene uncertain. The V gene lost 2 bases and the J gene lost 0 bases, with 11 bases spanning the gap. CDR1 ENHRY and CDR2 SYGVKD come from the germline V gene. The CDR3 sequence is 16 residues long. The CDR3 region has the DNA TGTGCCATCAGTGAGCAGTGGCAGATTAGCAATCAGCCCCAGCATTTT. It yields the protein CAISEQWQISNQPQHF.

The chain is built from TRBV11-2 and TRBJ2-7, with D possibly matching TRBD1 (6 bases). This CDR3 contains 15 residues. Looked up from germline, CDR1 is SGHAT and CDR2 is FQNNGV. V was clipped by 5 bases and J by 6 bases, with 20 bases between them. The CDR3 DNA sequence: TGTGCCAGCAGCCCTAGGGGGTTCGGGGCAGGCGAGCAGTACTTC. Translated: CASSPRGFGAGEQYF.

V is TRBV5-8 and J is TRBJ2-5, with 9 bases aligning to TRBD1. Per the germline V gene, CDR1 is SGHTS and CDR2 is YDEGEE. The junction had 4 bases not matched to a gene; V was cut back by 0 bases and J by 1 base. This CDR3 is 16 amino acids long. The CDR3 spells CASSLGTGGLQETQYF. The CDR3 DNA reads TGTGCCAGCAGCTTGGGAACAGGGGGCCTCCAAGAGACCCAGTACTTC.

The V and J genes are TRBV7-3 and TRBJ2-3; D is possibly TRBD1 (6 bases). Germline CDR1 is SGHTA and CDR2 is FQGTGA. This CDR3 contains 14 residues. The V and J ends lost 3 bases and 1 base respectively, with 8 bases between them. CDR3 nucleotides: TGTGCCAGCAGCTTGTCAGGGGGCACAGATACGCAGTATTTT. Translated: CASSLSGGTDTQYF.

Here the CDR3 reads CASSSGTGNEKLFF. The CDR3 region has the DNA TGCGCCAGCAGCTCAGGGACAGGGAATGAAAAACTGTTTTTT. V and J are TRBV5-1 and TRBJ1-4; TRBD1 aligns across 9 bases. The CDR3 is made up of 14 amino acids. Germline lookup yields CDR1 SGHRS and CDR2 YFSETQ. Trimming removed 3 bases from V and 5 bases from J; junction bases left unmatched: 2.

In DNA form, the CDR3 reads TGTGCCAGCAGCTCTGACAGTCCCACTGAAGCTTTCTTT. It yields the protein CASSSDSPTEAFF. This chain links TRBV7-8 with TRBJ1-1; tentatively, D is TRBD1 (5 bases). The CDR3 runs to 13 residues. Germline CDR1 SGHVS, CDR2 FQNEAQ. Trimming left V 4 bases short and J 4 bases short, with 10 bases between.

This chain connects TRBV4-2 to TRBJ2-5, with 8 bases lining up with TRBD2. CDR3 length equals 21 residues. Trimming cost V 3 bases and J 6 bases; bases outside gene matches: 27. Germline assignment: CDR1 LGHNA and CDR2 YNFKEQ. The CDR3 region has the DNA TGTGCCAGCAGCCAGAGCATCCGGGGGCTGGGCAGCGGGAGAGGTCACCAGACCCAGTACTTC. Translated, it gives CASSQSIRGLGSGRGHQTQYF.

V usage is TRBV18 and J usage is TRBJ2-3; 9 bases are a match to TRBD1. J gave up 0 bases and V 0 bases, and 1 base lay outside the gene matches. The germline CDR1 and CDR2 sequences are KGHSH and LQKENI. CDR3 size: 16 residues. Here the CDR3 DNA reads TGTGCCAGCTCACCACCGGACAGGGGCAGCACAGATACGCAGTATTTT. It translates to CASSPPDRGSTDTQYF.

V gene TRBV27 combines with J gene TRBJ2-2, with a possible D match to TRBD1 (5 bases). This CDR3 is built from 14 residues. From germline, CDR1 is MNHEY and CDR2 SMNVEV (reference sequence). Trimming left V 5 bases short and J 4 bases short, with 11 bases between. The chain's CDR3 is CASSGRATTGELFF. The CDR3 DNA follows: TGTGCCAGCAGTGGCAGGGCAACCACCGGGGAGCTGTTTTTT.

The rearrangement uses TRBV5-4 and TRBJ2-1; 8 bases match TRBD2. This CDR3 is 16 amino acids long. The V and J ends lost 0 bases and 7 bases, in that order; junction bases with no gene match: 9. The germline V gene has CDR1 SGHNT and CDR2 YYREEE (reference sequence). CDR3 residues: CASSLDGTSVANEQFF. The CDR3 DNA follows: TGTGCCAGCAGCTTGGACGGGACTAGTGTGGCAAATGAGCAGTTCTTC.

The chain combines TRBV4-3 with TRBJ2-7; a possible D gene is TRBD2 (5 bases). V was shortened by 0 bases and J by 4 bases, with 7 bases between the two germline ends. Germline V gene data show CDR1 as LGHNA and CDR2 as YSLEER. This CDR3 spans 13 amino acids. As DNA, the CDR3 is TGCGCCAGCAGCCAAGAACTAGTGTACGAGCAGTACTTC. This translates into CASSQELVYEQYF.

This rearrangement joins TRBV6-1 to TRBJ2-3; tentatively, D is TRBD2 (5 bases). Germline values: CDR1 MNHNS, CDR2 SASEGT. V was pared by 0 bases and J by 3 bases, with 10 bases between. The CDR3 has 15 amino acids. The CDR3 loop reads CASSEAFGVTDTQYF. The CDR3 coding sequence is TGTGCCAGCAGTGAAGCTTTCGGGGTTACAGATACGCAGTATTTT.

The V call is TRBV19, the J call TRBJ2-7, with D possibly matching TRBD1 (5 bases). Trimming left V 6 bases short and J 0 bases short, with 15 bases between. Germline V lookup: CDR1 LNHDA, CDR2 SQIVND (reference sequence). This CDR3 spans 15 amino acids. The CDR3 here is CASRPSNRSSYEQYF. CDR3 DNA sequence: TGTGCCAGTAGGCCATCCAACAGGAGCTCCTACGAGCAGTACTTC.

The V and J genes are TRBV9 and TRBJ2-1, with D uncertain. Germline V lookup: CDR1 SGDLS, CDR2 YYNGEE. V was pared by 4 bases and J by 0 bases, with 8 bases between. The CDR3 covers 14 residues. The CDR3 is CASSPVPSYNEQFF. For the CDR3, the DNA is TGTGCCAGCAGCCCCGTTCCCTCCTACAATGAGCAGTTCTTC.

The chain's CDR3 is CASSLGANSYNEQFF. The CDR3 DNA is TGTGCCAGCAGCTTAGGGGCCAATTCCTACAATGAGCAGTTCTTC. The V gene is TRBV7-9, the J gene TRBJ2-1; D is ambiguous. Trimming removed 1 base from V and 1 base from J, with 8 bases in between. The CDR3 has 15 amino acids. CDR1 SEHNR and CDR2 FQNEAQ come from the germline V gene (reference sequence).

V usage is TRBV19 and J usage is TRBJ2-6; possibly TRBD2 for D (5 bases). In germline, CDR1 is LNHDA, CDR2 SQIVND (reference sequence). The V end lost 5 bases, the J end lost 2 bases, and 16 bases lay between the germline ends. CDR3 size: 17 residues. The CDR3 DNA follows: TGTGCCAGTAGTCTACCATGGCGGGCAGCTGGGGCCAACGTCCTGACTTTC. Translated: CASSLPWRAAGANVLTF.